Sequencing of this T cell receptor (beta chain) was carried out in a study of vaccination and CD4 T cells after COVID-19. This CDR3 is 12 amino acids long. Per the germline V gene, CDR1 is DFQATT and CDR2 is SNEGSKA (reference sequence). V shed 7 bases and J shed 0 bases, with 10 bases lying between them. The Oncomine TCR Beta short-read assay was what sequenced the DNA obtained from cultured CD4+ T cells. Each CDR3 protein is one row after TCRdb ran MiXCR on the PCR reads. The table has thousands of distinct CDR3 sequences, approximately 60% seen once. Of note for this clonotype: Its specificity is unknown.

Treatment given: roughly ten-day PBMC culture with coronavirus spike peptide pools or control peptides (ViraFEST assay). Sample: CD4+ T cells from blood, cultured in vitro. The chain combines TRBV20-1 with TRBJ2-7; D is possibly TRBD1 (5 bases). This receptor was taken from a human donor who had recovered from COVID-19. CDR3 DNA sequence: TGCAGTGGGACAACAGACTCCTACGAGCAGTACTTC. Translation gives CSGTTDSYEQYF.